In this sample, the clone carrying this T cell receptor (beta chain) is medium-sized (0.01 to 0.1%). What it binds is not known. Treatment specified: approximately nine-day PBMC culture with coronavirus spike peptide pools or control peptides (ViraFEST assay). Sequenced with the Oncomine TCR Beta short-read assay was DNA taken from cultured CD4+ T cells. TCRdb analysed the PCR reads with MiXCR anew, one entry per CDR3 protein. Of 15,000 or so distinct CDR3 sequences in the sample, about 63% were seen once. The sample belongs to a study of vaccination and CD4 T cells after COVID-19. Germline-derived CDR1 and CDR2 are DFQATT and SNEGSKA (reference sequence). V lost 3 bases and J lost 5, with 16 bases in between. The CDR3 covers 14 residues.

The V gene is TRBV20-1, the J gene TRBJ1-1; a weak D match, TRBD1 (5 bases). This TCR was recovered from a human donor who had recovered from COVID-19. The sequencing input was CD4+ T cells from blood, cultured in vitro. CDR3 protein: CSARAHAGGTEAFF. CDR3 coding DNA: TGCAGTGCTAGGGCCCACGCCGGGGGGACTGAAGCTTTCTTT.